The 12 T cell receptor beta chains below all came from one sample that was sequenced in a study of blood T cell repertoires in COVID-19. Here immunoSEQ multiplex PCR was the method, and the copy in TCRdb shows in-frame clones only, minus some. The sample lists about 85,000 clones, 70% to 85% occurring once. The material sequenced was peripheral blood. These receptors were taken from a man between 65 and 79 years old with acute or convalescent COVID-19.

DNA for the CDR3: TGTGCCAGCAGCTTAACTAGCGGGGTGAGGAATGAGCAGTTCTTC. Encoded protein: CASSLTSGVRNEQFF. The chain links TRBV7-3 to TRBJ2-1, with TRBD2 matching over 8 bases. From germline, CDR1 is SGHTA and CDR2 FQGTGA. The CDR3 has 15 residues. V shed 0 bases and J 7 bases; nucleotides not matched to a gene: 5. Complete variable domain (other parts from reference TRBV7-3 and TRBJ2-1): GAGVSQTPSNKVTEKGKYVELRCDPISGHTALYWYRQSLGQGPEFLIYFQGTGAADDSGLPNDRFFAVRPEGSVSTLKIQRTERGDSAVYLCASSLTSGVRNEQFFGPGTRLTVL.

The rearrangement uses TRBV7-9 and TRBJ2-2, with D possibly being TRBD2 (6 bases). The CDR3 sequence is 12 residues long. V was cut by 6 bases and J by 6 bases, with 8 bases left in between. CDR1 is SEHNR, CDR2 FQNEAQ, per germline (reference sequence). CDR3 region: CASRRDAGELFF. In nucleotides, the CDR3 is TGTGCCAGCAGGCGGGATGCCGGGGAGCTGTTTTTT. Based on the CDR3 plus reference TRBV7-9 and TRBJ2-2, the full variable domain is DTGVSQNPRHKITKRGQNVTFRCDPISEHNRLYWYRQTLGQGPEFLTYFQNEAQLEKSRLLSDRFSAERPKGSFSTLEIQRTEQGDSAMYLCASRRDAGELFFGEGSRLTVL.

The chain couples TRBV5-1 to TRBJ2-1; TRBD2 agrees at 8 bases. V lost 1 base, J lost 2 bases, and 8 bases stayed unmatched. CDR1 and CDR2 (germline): SGHRS, YFSETQ. The CDR3 loop spans 17 amino acids. The CDR3 coding sequence is TGCGCCAGCAGCTTGAGGTCGGGCGGGGGGACCTACAATGAGCAGTTCTTC. As protein: CASSLRSGGGTYNEQFF.

Only one count was recorded for this clone. The chain joins TRBV2 to TRBJ1-1; D gene ambiguous. Trimming took off 7 bases at V and 4 bases at J, with 7 bases between the two ends. From germline, CDR1 is SNHLY and CDR2 FYNNEI. This CDR3 spans 11 amino acids. The CDR3, as DNA: TGTGCCAGCACTCGGGGCACTGAAGCTTTCTTT. Its translation is CASTRGTEAFF. The full variable domain, in which reference TRBV2 and TRBJ1-1 provide the parts outside the CDR3, is EPEVTQTPSHQVTQMGQEVILRCVPISNHLYFYWYRQILGQKVEFLVSFYNNEISEKSEIFDDQFSVERPDGSNFTLKIRSTKLEDSAMYFCASTRGTEAFFGQGTRLTVV.

CDR3 protein: CASSSSGTSDYGYTF. DNA for the CDR3: TGTGCCAGCAGCTCGAGCGGGACGTCTGATTATGGCTACACCTTC. The gene calls are TRBV6-6 and TRBJ1-2, with D possibly TRBD1 on 5 matching bases. Germline CDR1 and CDR2: MNHNY and SVGAGI (reference sequence). The germline V and J ends were trimmed by 6 bases and 5 bases, with 19 bases remaining between them. This CDR3 contains 15 residues.

The V gene is TRBV19, the J gene TRBJ1-3; D remains ambiguous. The CDR3 is 15 residues long. Trimming took off 1 base at V and 0 bases at J, with 7 bases between the two ends. CDR1 LNHDA and CDR2 SQIVND come from the germline V gene (reference sequence). CDR3 region: CASSIGHYSGNTIYF. DNA of the CDR3: TGTGCCAGTAGTATAGGACATTACTCTGGAAACACCATATATTTT.

The V gene is TRBV30, the J gene TRBJ1-1; D call uncertain. Germline lookup yields CDR1 GTSNPN and CDR2 SVGIG (reference sequence). CDR3 length: 12 residues. CDR3 sequence reads: CAFNLADTEAFF. The CDR3 nucleotides read TGTGCGTTTAACCTGGCGGACACTGAAGCTTTCTTT.

The rearrangement joins TRBV30 to TRBJ2-7; weak D call: TRBD2 (6 bases). The V end lost 3 bases, the J end lost 5 bases, and 17 bases lay between the germline ends. Per germline, CDR1 GTSNPN and CDR2 SVGIG (reference sequence). This CDR3 contains 14 residues. CDR3 nucleotide sequence: TGTGCCTGGAGCGGGACTTTGAAGGCCCACGAGCAGTACTTC. This gives the protein CAWSGTLKAHEQYF.

The chain combines TRBV2 with TRBJ2-5, with 9 bases fitting TRBD2. Germline V gives CDR1 SNHLY, CDR2 FYNNEI. The CDR3 consists of 14 residues. The ends lost 5 bases at V and 5 bases at J; junction bases unmatched: 6. DNA of the CDR3: TGTGCCAGCAGTTCCGGGACTAGCTGGGAGACCCAGTACTTC. Amino acid sequence: CASSSGTSWETQYF.

The chain joins TRBV3-1 (or the pseudogene TRBV3-2) to TRBJ2-2; possible D gene TRBD2, 5 bases. The germline gives CDR1 LGHDT, CDR2 YNNKEL (reference sequence). Trimming removed 7 bases at V and 5 bases at J, with 5 bases between. The CDR3 is 11 amino acids. CDR3 residues: CASTGTGELFF. The CDR3 coding sequence is TGTGCCAGCACGGGGACCGGGGAGCTGTTTTTT.

The V call is TRBV6-4, the J call TRBJ2-5; D perhaps matches TRBD1 (6 bases). With 6 bases removed from V and 3 bases from J, the gap between germline ends came to 8 bases. CDR3 length: 12 amino acids. Germline loops: CDR1 MRHNA, CDR2 SNTAGT. CDR3 DNA: TGTGCCAGCAGCGGGACAAAAGAGACCCAGTACTTC. This gives the protein CASSGTKETQYF.

This clone has just a few counts. This chain connects TRBV7-7 to TRBJ2-3; possible D gene TRBD2, 5 bases. The CDR3 sequence is 15 residues long. The V end lost 5 bases, the J end lost 0 bases, and 12 bases lay between the germline ends. Germline lookup yields CDR1 SSHAT and CDR2 FNYEAQ (reference sequence). The CDR3, as DNA: TGTGCCAGCAGCAGCGGTGGGTCTAGCACAGATACGCAGTATTTT. Amino acid sequence: CASSSGGSSTDTQYF.